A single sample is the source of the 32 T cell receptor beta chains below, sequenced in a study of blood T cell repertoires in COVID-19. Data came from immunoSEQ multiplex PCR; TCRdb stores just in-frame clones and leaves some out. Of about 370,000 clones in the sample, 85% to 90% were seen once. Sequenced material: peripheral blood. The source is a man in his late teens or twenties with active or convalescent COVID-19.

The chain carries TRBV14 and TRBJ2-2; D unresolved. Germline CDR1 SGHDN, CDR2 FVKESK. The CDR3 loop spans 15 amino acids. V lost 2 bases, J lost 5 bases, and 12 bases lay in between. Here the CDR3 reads CASSQYGASTGELFF. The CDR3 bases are TGTGCCAGCAGCCAATACGGTGCTTCAACCGGGGAGCTGTTTTTT. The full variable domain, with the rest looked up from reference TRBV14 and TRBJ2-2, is EAGVTQFPSHSVIEKGQTVTLRCDPISGHDNLYWYRRVMGKEIKFLLHFVKESKQDESGMPNNRFLAERTGGTYSTLKVQPAELEDSGVYFCASSQYGASTGELFFGEGSRLTVL.

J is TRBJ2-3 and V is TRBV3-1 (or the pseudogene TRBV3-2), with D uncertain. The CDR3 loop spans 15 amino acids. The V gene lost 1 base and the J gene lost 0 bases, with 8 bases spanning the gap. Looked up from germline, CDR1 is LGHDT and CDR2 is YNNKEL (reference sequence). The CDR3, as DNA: TGTGCCAGCAGCCAAGGGGCAGGTAGCACAGATACGCAGTATTTT. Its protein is CASSQGAGSTDTQYF.

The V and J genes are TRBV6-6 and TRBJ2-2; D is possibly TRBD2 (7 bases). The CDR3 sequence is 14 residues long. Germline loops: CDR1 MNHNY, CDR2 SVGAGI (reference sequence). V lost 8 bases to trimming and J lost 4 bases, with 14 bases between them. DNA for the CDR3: TGTGCCAGCTTTAGGGGGAGGGGCACCGGGGAGCTGTTTTTT. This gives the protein CASFRGRGTGELFF.

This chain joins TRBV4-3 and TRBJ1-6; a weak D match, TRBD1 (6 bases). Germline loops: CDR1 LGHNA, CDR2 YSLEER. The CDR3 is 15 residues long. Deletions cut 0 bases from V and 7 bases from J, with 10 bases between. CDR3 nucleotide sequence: TGCGCCAGCAGCCAAGACGGGGGGCCCAATTCACCCCTCCACTTT. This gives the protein CASSQDGGPNSPLHF.

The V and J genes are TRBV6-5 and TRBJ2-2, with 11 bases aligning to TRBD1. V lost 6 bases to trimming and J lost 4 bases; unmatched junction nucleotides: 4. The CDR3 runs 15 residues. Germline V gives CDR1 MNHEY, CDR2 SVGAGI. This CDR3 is CASRKDRGRTGELFF. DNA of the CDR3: TGTGCCAGCAGAAAGGACAGGGGGCGCACCGGGGAGCTGTTTTTT.

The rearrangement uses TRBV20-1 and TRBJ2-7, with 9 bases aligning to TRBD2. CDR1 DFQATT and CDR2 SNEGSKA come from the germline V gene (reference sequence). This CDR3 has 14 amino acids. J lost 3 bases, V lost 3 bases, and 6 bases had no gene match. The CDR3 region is CSASDSGSYYEQYF. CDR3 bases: TGCAGTGCTAGTGATAGCGGGAGTTACTACGAGCAGTACTTC.

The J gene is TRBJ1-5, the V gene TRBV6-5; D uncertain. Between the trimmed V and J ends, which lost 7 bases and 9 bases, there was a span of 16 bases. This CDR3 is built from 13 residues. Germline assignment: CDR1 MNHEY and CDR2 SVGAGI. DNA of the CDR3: TGTGCCAGCACCGAGGCGGGGATTCGGCCCCAGCATTTT. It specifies CASTEAGIRPQHF.

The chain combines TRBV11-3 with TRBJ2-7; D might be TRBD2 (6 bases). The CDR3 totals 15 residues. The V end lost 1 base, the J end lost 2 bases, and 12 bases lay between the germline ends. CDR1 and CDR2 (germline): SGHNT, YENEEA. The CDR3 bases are TGTGCCAGCAGCTTAGGTGGAGGGGAGGCCTACGAGCAGTACTTC. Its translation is CASSLGGGEAYEQYF.

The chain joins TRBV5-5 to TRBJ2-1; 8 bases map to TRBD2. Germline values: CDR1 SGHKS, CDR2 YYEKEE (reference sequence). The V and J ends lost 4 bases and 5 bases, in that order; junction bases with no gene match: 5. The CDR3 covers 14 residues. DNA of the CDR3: TGTGCCAGCAGCGGGGGGCGGGGGGACAATGAGCAGTTCTTC. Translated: CASSGGRGDNEQFF.

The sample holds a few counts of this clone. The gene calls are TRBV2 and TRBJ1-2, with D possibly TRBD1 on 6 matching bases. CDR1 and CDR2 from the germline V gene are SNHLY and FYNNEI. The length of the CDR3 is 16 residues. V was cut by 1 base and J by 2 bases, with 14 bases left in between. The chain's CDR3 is CASSEVGQPRNYGYTF. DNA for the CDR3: TGTGCCAGCAGTGAAGTAGGACAGCCACGGAACTATGGCTACACCTTC.

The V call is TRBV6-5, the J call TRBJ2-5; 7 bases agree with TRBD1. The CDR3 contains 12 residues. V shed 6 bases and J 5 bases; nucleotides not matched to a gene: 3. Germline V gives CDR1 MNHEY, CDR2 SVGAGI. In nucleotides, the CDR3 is TGTGCCAGCAGCCAGGACAGGGAGACCCAGTACTTC. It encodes CASSQDRETQYF.

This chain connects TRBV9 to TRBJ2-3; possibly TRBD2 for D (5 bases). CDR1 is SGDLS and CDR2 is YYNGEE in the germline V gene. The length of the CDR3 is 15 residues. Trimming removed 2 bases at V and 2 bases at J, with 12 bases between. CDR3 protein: CASSVRTSNTDTQYF. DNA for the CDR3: TGTGCCAGCAGCGTTCGGACTTCCAACACAGATACGCAGTATTTT.

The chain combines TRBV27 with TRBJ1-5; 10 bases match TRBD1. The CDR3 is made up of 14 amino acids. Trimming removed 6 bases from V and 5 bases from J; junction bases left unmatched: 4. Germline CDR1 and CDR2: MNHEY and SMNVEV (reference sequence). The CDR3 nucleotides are TGTGCCAGCAGCTTGGGACAGGGGTATCAGCCCCAGCATTTT. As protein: CASSLGQGYQPQHF.

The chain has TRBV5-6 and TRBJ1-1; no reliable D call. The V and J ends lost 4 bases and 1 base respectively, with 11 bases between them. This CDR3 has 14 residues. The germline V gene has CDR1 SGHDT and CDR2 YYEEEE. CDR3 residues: CASSHRDSNTEAFF. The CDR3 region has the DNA TGTGCCAGCAGCCACAGAGATTCGAACACTGAAGCTTTCTTT. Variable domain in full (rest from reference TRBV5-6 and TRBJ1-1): DAGVTQSPTHLIKTRGQQVTLRCSPKSGHDTVSWYQQALGQGPQFIFQYYEEEERQRGNFPDRFSGHQFPNYSSELNVNALLLGDSALYLCASSHRDSNTEAFFGQGTRLTVV.

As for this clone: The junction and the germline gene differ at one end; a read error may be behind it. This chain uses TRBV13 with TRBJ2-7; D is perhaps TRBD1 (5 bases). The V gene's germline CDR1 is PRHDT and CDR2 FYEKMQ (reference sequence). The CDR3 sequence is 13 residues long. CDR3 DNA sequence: TGTGCCAGCAGGCTAGACAGCTCCTACGGGCAGTACTTC. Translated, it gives CASRLDSSYGQYF.

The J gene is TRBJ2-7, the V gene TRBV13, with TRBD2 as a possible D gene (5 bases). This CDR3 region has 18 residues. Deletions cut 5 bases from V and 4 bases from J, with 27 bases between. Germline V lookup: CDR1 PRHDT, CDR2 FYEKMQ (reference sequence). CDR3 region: CASSPNLISSGFRYEQYF. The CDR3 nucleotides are TGTGCCAGCAGCCCTAATCTCATCTCGTCGGGGTTCCGTTACGAGCAGTACTTC.

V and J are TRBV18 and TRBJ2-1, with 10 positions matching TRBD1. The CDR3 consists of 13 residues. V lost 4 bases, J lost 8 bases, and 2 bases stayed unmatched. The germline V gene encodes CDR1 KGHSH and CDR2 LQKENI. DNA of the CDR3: TGTGCCAGCTCACGCGGGACAGGGGATGAGCAGTTCTTC. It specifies CASSRGTGDEQFF.

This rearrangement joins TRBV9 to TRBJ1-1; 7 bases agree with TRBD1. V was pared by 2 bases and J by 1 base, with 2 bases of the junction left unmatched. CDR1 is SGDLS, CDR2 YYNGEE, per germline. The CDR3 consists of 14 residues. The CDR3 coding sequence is TGTGCCAGCAGCGTGCAGGGGGAGAACACTGAAGCTTTCTTT. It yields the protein CASSVQGENTEAFF.

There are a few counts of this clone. The DNA of the CDR3 is TGTGCCAGCAGCCCGCGGCCAATTCGGGATGGCTACACCTTC. Translated: CASSPRPIRDGYTF. The chain couples TRBV9 to TRBJ1-2, with D hard to call. V dropped 4 bases and J dropped 6 bases, with 16 bases sitting between them. Germline V lookup: CDR1 SGDLS, CDR2 YYNGEE. CDR3 length equals 14 residues. Complete variable domain (other parts from reference TRBV9 and TRBJ1-2): DSGVTQTPKHLITATGQRVTLRCSPRSGDLSVYWYQQSLDQGLQFLIQYYNGEERAKGNILERFSAQQFPDLHSELNLSSLELGDSALYFCASSPRPIRDGYTFGSGTRLTVV.

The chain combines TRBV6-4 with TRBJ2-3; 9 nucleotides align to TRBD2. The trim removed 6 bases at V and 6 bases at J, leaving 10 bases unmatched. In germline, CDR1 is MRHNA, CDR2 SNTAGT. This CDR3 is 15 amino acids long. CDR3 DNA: TGTGCCAGCAGCGACAGCGGACTAGCGTTGGATACGCAGTATTTT. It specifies CASSDSGLALDTQYF.

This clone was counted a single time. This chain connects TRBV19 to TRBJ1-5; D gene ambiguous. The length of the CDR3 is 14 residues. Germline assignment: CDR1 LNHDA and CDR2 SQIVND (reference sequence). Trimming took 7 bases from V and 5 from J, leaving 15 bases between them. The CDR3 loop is CASTIPELHQPQHF. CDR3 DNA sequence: TGTGCCAGTACCATCCCCGAGCTTCATCAGCCCCAGCATTTT.

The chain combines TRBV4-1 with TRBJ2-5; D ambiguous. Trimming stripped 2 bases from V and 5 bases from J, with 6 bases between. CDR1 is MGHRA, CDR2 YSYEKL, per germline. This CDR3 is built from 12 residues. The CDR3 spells CASSQIGETQYF. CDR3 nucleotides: TGCGCCAGCAGCCAAATCGGTGAGACCCAGTACTTC.

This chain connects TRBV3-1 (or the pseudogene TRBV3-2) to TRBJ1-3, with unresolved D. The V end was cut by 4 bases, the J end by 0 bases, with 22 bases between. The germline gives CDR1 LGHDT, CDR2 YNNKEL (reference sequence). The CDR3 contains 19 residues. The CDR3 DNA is TGTGCCAGCAGCCCCCAGAAAGGTCAGGAGGAGCACTCTGGAAACACCATATATTTT. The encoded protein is CASSPQKGQEEHSGNTIYF.

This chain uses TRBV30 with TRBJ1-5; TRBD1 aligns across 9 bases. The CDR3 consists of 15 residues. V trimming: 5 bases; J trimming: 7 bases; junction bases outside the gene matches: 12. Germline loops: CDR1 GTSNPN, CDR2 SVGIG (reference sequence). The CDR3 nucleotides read TGTGCCTGGGAAGACCCGGGACAGGGAAGCCAGCCCCAGCATTTT. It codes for CAWEDPGQGSQPQHF.

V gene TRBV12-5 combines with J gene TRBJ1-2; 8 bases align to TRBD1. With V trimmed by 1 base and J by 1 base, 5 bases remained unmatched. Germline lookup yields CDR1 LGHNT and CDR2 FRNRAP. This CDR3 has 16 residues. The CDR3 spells CASGLALDRDNYGYTF. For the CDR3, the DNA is TGTGCTAGTGGTTTGGCCCTGGACAGGGATAACTATGGCTACACCTTC.

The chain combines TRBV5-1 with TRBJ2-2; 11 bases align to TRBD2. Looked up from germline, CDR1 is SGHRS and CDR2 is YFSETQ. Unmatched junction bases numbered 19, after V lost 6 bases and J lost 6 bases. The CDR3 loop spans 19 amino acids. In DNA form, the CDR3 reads TGCGCCAGCAAGACGACTGTAGCGGGAGGGCCAAGTTCCTCCGGGGAGCTGTTTTTT. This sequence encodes CASKTTVAGGPSSSGELFF.

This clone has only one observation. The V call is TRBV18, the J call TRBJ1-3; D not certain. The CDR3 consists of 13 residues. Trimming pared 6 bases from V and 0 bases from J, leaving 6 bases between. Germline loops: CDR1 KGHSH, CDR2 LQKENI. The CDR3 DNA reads TGTGCCAGCTCTCTAAGCTCTGGAAACACCATATATTTT. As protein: CASSLSSGNTIYF.

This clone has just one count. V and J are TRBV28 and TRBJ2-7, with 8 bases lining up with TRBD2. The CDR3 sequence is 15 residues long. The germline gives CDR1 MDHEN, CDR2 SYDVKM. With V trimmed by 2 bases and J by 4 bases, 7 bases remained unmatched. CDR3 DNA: TGTGCCAGCAGTTTAGCCTTAGCGGGAAGTTACGAGCAGTACTTC. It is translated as CASSLALAGSYEQYF.

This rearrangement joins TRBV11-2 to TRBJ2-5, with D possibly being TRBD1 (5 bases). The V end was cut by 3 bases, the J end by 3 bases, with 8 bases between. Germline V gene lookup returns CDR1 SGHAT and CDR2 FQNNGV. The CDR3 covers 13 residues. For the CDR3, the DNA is TGTGCCAGCAGCTTGGGGCCTGAAGAGACCCAGTACTTC. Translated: CASSLGPEETQYF.

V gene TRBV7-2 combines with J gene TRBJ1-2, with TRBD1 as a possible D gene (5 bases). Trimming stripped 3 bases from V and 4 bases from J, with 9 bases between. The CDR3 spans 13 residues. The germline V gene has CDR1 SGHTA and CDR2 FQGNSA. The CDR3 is CASSFRVRYGYTF. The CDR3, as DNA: TGTGCCAGCAGCTTCAGGGTTCGCTATGGCTACACCTTC.

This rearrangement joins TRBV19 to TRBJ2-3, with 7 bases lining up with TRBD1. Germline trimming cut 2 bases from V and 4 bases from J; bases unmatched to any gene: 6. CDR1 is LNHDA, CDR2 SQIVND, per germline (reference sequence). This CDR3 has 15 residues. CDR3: CASSIRRGQSDTQYF. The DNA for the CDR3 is TGTGCCAGTAGTATACGTAGGGGGCAGTCAGATACGCAGTATTTT.

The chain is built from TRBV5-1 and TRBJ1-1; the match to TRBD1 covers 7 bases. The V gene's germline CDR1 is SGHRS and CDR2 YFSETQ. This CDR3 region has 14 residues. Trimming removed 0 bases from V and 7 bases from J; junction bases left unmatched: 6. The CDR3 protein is CASSLGQGTGEAFF. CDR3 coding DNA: TGCGCCAGCAGCTTGGGACAGGGCACGGGTGAAGCTTTCTTT.